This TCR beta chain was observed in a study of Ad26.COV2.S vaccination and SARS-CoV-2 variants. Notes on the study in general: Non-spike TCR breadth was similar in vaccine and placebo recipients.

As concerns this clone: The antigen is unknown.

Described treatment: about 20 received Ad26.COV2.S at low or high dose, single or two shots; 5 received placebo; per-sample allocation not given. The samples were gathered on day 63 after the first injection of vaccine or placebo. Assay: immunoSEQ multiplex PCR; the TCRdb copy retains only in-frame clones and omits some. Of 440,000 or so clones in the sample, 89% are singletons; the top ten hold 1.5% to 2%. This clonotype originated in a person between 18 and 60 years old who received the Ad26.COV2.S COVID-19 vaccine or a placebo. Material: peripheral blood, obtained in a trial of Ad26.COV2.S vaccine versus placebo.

CDR3 region: CATSTYRGVGQPQHF. CDR3 nucleotide sequence: TGTGCCACCAGCACCTATAGGGGGGTGGGGCAGCCCCAGCATTTT. The J gene is TRBJ1-5, the V gene TRBV15; weak D call: TRBD1 (6 bases). The CDR3 sequence is 15 residues long. Germline CDR1 LNHNV, CDR2 YYDKDF (reference sequence). The V end lost 4 bases, the J end lost 7 bases, and 17 bases lay between the germline ends.